Following are 17 T cell receptor beta chains from one sample sequenced in a study of cytotoxic CD8 clonotypes in ibrutinib-treated CLL. Sequencing used immunoSEQ multiplex PCR; TCRdb keeps in-frame clones, though not all of them. Of some 47,000 clones in the sample, around 52% were seen once. The material was PBMCs, obtained after 24 months of ibrutinib treatment. All receptors derive from a human donor with chronic lymphocytic leukemia.

This clone showed up just a few times. V is TRBV5-4 and J is TRBJ2-5; 8 nucleotides match TRBD2. The V and J ends lost 3 bases and 4 bases, in that order; junction bases with no gene match: 8. The germline V gene has CDR1 SGHNT and CDR2 YYREEE (reference sequence). The CDR3 covers 15 residues. CDR3 loop: CASSSTSGGRETQYF. CDR3 DNA: TGTGCCAGCAGCTCCACTAGCGGTGGGCGAGAGACCCAGTACTTC.

V and J are TRBV5-1 and TRBJ1-1, with 7 bases lining up with TRBD1. The CDR3 totals 15 residues. Germline CDR1 reads SGHRS; CDR2 reads YFSETQ. Trimming took 0 bases from V and 0 from J; bases not matched to a gene: 2. DNA of the CDR3: TGCGCCAGCAGCTTGGGACAGGGAATGAACACTGAAGCTTTCTTT. Its translation: CASSLGQGMNTEAFF. Looking up the rest from reference TRBV5-1 and TRBJ1-1 gives the full variable domain: KAGVTQTPRYLIKTRGQQVTLSCSPISGHRSVSWYQQTPGQGLQFLFEYFSETQRNKGNFPGRFSGRQFSNSRSEMNVSTLELGDSALYLCASSLGQGMNTEAFFGQGTRLTVV.

The chain is built from TRBV2 and TRBJ2-7; D is perhaps TRBD1 (6 bases). Deletions cut 4 bases from V and 3 bases from J, with 16 bases between. The CDR3 has 15 amino acids. CDR1 is SNHLY, CDR2 FYNNEI, per germline. CDR3 coding DNA: TGTGCCAGCAGTGGCCTTGGACAGCTCTACTACGAGCAGTACTTC. Protein sequence: CASSGLGQLYYEQYF.

This chain links TRBV13 with TRBJ1-2; 7 bases line up with TRBD1. V gave up 5 bases and J gave up 4 bases; unmatched junction bases: 7. The CDR3 totals 14 residues. CDR1 and CDR2 (germline): PRHDT, FYEKMQ (reference sequence). In DNA form, the CDR3 reads TGTGCCAGCAGCCGGACCGGACAGGTCTATGGCTACACCTTC. This sequence encodes CASSRTGQVYGYTF.

This clone appeared a few times. The genes are TRBV7-9 and TRBJ1-2; D is unclear. Trimming shortened V by 1 base and J by 4 bases, and 10 bases separated the two germline ends. The CDR3 sequence is 14 residues long. Germline values: CDR1 SEHNR, CDR2 FQNEAQ (reference sequence). The chain's CDR3 is CASSLVPGVYGYTF. The CDR3 DNA reads TGTGCCAGCAGCTTAGTACCAGGAGTCTATGGCTACACCTTC.

The gene calls are TRBV10-2 and TRBJ2-3; 7 positions agree with TRBD2. V lost 8 bases, J lost 5 bases, and 7 bases stayed unmatched. There are 13 residues in the CDR3. Germline V gene data show CDR1 as WSHSY and CDR2 as SAAADI. CDR3 amino acids: CASGAGVQDTQYF. In nucleotides, the CDR3 is TGCGCCAGCGGGGCGGGGGTCCAAGATACGCAGTATTTT.

As regards this clone: Additional DNA sequences in this sample encode the identical CDR3. CDR3 nucleotide sequence: TGTGCCAGCACCCGGGACAGCCTAGCAACTAATGAAAAACTGTTTTTT. It translates to CASTRDSLATNEKLFF. This rearrangement joins TRBV2 to TRBJ1-4, with 7 bases lining up with TRBD1. The CDR3 has 16 amino acids. Trimming removed 7 bases from V and 0 bases from J; junction bases left unmatched: 8. Germline CDR1 and CDR2: SNHLY and FYNNEI.

The genes are TRBV7-8 and TRBJ1-3; D not certain. The germline V gene has CDR1 SGHVS and CDR2 FQNEAQ. Trimming took off 3 bases at V and 3 bases at J, with 15 bases between the two ends. CDR3 length: 16 amino acids. The CDR3 nucleotides are TGTGCCAGCAGCTTGGTCGCGTGGACGGTTGGAAACACCATATATTTT. Amino acids: CASSLVAWTVGNTIYF.

The CDR3 nucleotides read TGTGCCAGCACTCGACAATTAGGGGTTGAAGCTTTCTTT. Translating it yields CASTRQLGVEAFF. This sequence joins TRBV6-1 and TRBJ1-1; tentatively, D is TRBD1 (5 bases). Germline V gives CDR1 MNHNS, CDR2 SASEGT. The CDR3 sequence is 13 residues long. V lost 7 bases to trimming and J lost 7 bases, with 16 bases between them.

This clone showed up just a few times. The chain links TRBV13 to TRBJ2-2; no clear D gene. The V end was cut by 5 bases, the J end by 2 bases, with 9 bases between. The germline V gene encodes CDR1 PRHDT and CDR2 FYEKMQ (reference sequence). The CDR3 is 14 amino acids. CDR3 residues: CASSQTLNTGELFF. The CDR3 DNA reads as TGTGCCAGCAGCCAGACACTAAACACCGGGGAGCTGTTTTTT.

The chain has TRBV5-4 and TRBJ1-1; D is undetermined. The CDR3 consists of 14 residues. Trimming removed 0 bases at V and 4 bases at J, with 10 bases between. The germline CDR1 and CDR2 sequences are SGHNT and YYREEE (reference sequence). The CDR3 sequence: CASSLAGVSTEAFF. The CDR3 nucleotides read TGTGCCAGCAGCTTGGCGGGCGTGAGCACTGAAGCTTTCTTT.

This clone was recorded a few times. This chain joins TRBV5-4 and TRBJ1-6; TRBD1 matches 10 bases. This CDR3 is 15 amino acids long. J was trimmed by 8 bases and V by 2 bases; bases with no gene match: 4. Germline CDR1 and CDR2: SGHNT and YYREEE (reference sequence). The CDR3 spells CASSLGGQGDSPLHF. The CDR3 DNA sequence: TGTGCCAGCAGCTTAGGTGGACAGGGGGATTCACCCCTCCACTTT.

This rearrangement joins TRBV4-1 to TRBJ1-3, with TRBD1 matching over 7 bases. This CDR3 comprises 15 residues. J gave up 2 bases and V 3 bases, and 4 bases lay outside the gene matches. Per germline, CDR1 MGHRA and CDR2 YSYEKL. The chain's CDR3 is CASSHLGQAGNTIYF. CDR3 DNA sequence: TGCGCCAGCAGCCACCTCGGACAGGCTGGAAACACCATATATTTT.

The rearrangement joins TRBV7-9 to TRBJ1-2; 7 bases align to TRBD1. The trim removed 4 bases at V and 7 bases at J, leaving 9 bases unmatched. The CDR3 sequence is 14 residues long. CDR1 and CDR2 (germline): SEHNR, FQNEAQ (reference sequence). The DNA of the CDR3 is TGTGCCAGCAGCTCGACAGGGCCCGTCTCTGGCTACACCTTC. The encoded protein is CASSSTGPVSGYTF.

This clone was recorded at least ten times. The chain is built from TRBV25-1 and TRBJ2-2; D ambiguous. This CDR3 comprises 12 residues. V lost 7 bases and J lost 1, with 4 bases in between. The germline CDR1 and CDR2 sequences are MGHDK and SYGVNS. CDR3 coding DNA: TGTGCCAGCACAGGGAACACCGGGGAGCTGTTTTTT. The encoded protein is CASTGNTGELFF. The full variable domain, rest sourced from reference TRBV25-1 and TRBJ2-2, is EADIYQTPRYLVIGTGKKITLECSQTMGHDKMYWYQQDPGMELHLIHYSYGVNSTEKGDLSSESTVSRIRTEHFPLTLESARPSHTSQYLCASTGNTGELFFGEGSRLTVL.

This clone was counted a few times. This chain uses TRBV2 with TRBJ2-7; TRBD1 might be the D (7 bases). This CDR3 is 13 amino acids long. Germline loops: CDR1 SNHLY, CDR2 FYNNEI. The V end was cut by 4 bases, the J end by 3 bases, with 10 bases between. Here the CDR3 reads CASSGQGGYEQYF. The DNA for the CDR3 is TGTGCCAGCAGTGGGCAGGGGGGCTACGAGCAGTACTTC.

The chain links TRBV7-8 to TRBJ1-5; D not resolved. Trimming pared 4 bases from V and 0 bases from J, leaving 7 bases between. The germline V gene encodes CDR1 SGHVS and CDR2 FQNEAQ. The CDR3 length is 14 residues. The CDR3 is CASSSRDSNQPQHF. CDR3 sequence (DNA): TGTGCCAGCAGCTCCCGTGATAGCAATCAGCCCCAGCATTTT.